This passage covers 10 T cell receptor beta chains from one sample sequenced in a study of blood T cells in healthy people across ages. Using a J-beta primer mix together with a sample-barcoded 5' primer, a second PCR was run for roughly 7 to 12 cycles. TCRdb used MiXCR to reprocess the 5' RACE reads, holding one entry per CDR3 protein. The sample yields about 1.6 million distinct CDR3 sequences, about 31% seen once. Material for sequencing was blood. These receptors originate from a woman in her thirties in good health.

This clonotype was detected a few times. For the CDR3, the DNA is TGTGCCAGCAGTCAATCTAGCGGGGGGGCCATCAATGAGCAGTTCTTC. Translating it yields CASSQSSGGAINEQFF. This chain uses TRBV27 with TRBJ2-1; the match to TRBD2 covers 12 bases. This CDR3 has 16 residues. Germline V CDR1 and CDR2: MNHEY, SMNVEV (reference sequence). V was pared by 5 bases and J by 6 bases, with 8 bases of the junction left unmatched.

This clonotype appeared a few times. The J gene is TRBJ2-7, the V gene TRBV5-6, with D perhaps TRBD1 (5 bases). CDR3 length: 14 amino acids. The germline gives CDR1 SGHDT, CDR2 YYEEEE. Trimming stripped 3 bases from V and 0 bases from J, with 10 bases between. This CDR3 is CASSSDTGSYEQYF. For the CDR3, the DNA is TGTGCCAGCAGCTCGGACACCGGCTCCTACGAGCAGTACTTC.

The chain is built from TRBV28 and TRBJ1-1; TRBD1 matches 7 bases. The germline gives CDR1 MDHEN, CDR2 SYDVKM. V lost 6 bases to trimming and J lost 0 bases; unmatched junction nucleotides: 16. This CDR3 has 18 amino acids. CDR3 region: CASSYFLSSDRLNTEAFF. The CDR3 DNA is TGTGCCAGCAGCTACTTCCTCTCCTCGGACAGGCTGAACACTGAAGCTTTCTTT.

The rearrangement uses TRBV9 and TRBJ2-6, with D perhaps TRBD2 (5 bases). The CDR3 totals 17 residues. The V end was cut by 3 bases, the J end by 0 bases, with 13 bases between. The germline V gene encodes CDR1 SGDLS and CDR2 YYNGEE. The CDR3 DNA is TGTGCCAGCAGCGGCCGGGGTATCGGCTCTGGGGCCAACGTCCTGACTTTC. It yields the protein CASSGRGIGSGANVLTF.

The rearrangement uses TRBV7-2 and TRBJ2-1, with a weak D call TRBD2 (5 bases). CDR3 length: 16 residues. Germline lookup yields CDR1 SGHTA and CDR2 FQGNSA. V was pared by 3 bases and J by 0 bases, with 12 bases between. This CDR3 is CASSFHGVSSYNEQFF. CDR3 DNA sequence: TGTGCCAGCAGCTTCCACGGGGTATCCTCCTACAATGAGCAGTTCTTC.

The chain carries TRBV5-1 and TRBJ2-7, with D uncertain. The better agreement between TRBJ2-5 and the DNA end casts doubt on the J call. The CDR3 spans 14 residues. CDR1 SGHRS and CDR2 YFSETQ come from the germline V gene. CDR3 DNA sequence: TGCGCCAGCAGCTTGTCTGAGGCCGGGGAGACCCAGTACTTC. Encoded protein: CASSLSEAGETQYF.

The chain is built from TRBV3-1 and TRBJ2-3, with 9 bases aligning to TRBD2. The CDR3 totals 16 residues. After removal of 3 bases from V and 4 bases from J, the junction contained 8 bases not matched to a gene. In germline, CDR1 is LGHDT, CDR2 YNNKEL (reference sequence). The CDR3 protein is CASSHHSGSGADTQYF. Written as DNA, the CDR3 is TGTGCCAGCAGCCACCATAGCGGGAGTGGGGCAGATACGCAGTATTTT.

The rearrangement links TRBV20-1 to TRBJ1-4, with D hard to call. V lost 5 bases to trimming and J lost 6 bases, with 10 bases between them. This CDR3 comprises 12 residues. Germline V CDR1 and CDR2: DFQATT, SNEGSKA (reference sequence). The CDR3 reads CSAPRIHEKLFF. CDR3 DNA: TGCAGTGCTCCCCGTATTCATGAAAAACTGTTTTTT.

CDR3 nucleotides: TGTGCCATCAGTGATGGGGGCGCGGGGGTCGACGACGGCTACACCTTC. Protein product: CAISDGGAGVDDGYTF. The chain carries TRBV10-3 and TRBJ1-2, with D possibly being TRBD1 (6 bases). The V gene's germline CDR1 is ENHRY and CDR2 SYGVKD. This CDR3 has 16 amino acids. Deletions cut 3 bases from V and 8 bases from J, with 22 bases between.

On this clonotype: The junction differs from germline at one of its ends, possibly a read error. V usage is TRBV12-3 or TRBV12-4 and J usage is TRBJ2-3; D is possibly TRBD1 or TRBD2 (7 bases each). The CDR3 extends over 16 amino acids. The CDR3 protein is CASSFRSGMGTDTEYF. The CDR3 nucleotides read TGTGCCAGCAGTTTCAGAAGCGGGATGGGGACAGATACGGAGTATTTT.